The 28 T cell receptor beta chains below come from one sample, sequenced in a study of T cell responses to AZD1222 COVID-19 vaccine. Sequencing was performed with immunoSEQ multiplex PCR; in TCRdb, only in-frame clones are kept and a portion is missing. Here the sample spans 150,000 to 180,000 clones, around nine tenths being singletons. The starting material was peripheral blood, obtained on day 0 of AZD1222 vaccination. The source is an adult in good health.

This clone was picked up one time. This chain links TRBV19 with TRBJ2-7; D uncertain. Germline V gives CDR1 LNHDA, CDR2 SQIVND (reference sequence). The V end lost 4 bases, the J end lost 1 base, and 11 bases lay between the germline ends. This CDR3 has 14 residues. The CDR3 region is CASSNLGGSYEQYF. DNA of the CDR3: TGTGCCAGTAGTAATCTTGGCGGATCCTACGAGCAGTACTTC.

This chain uses TRBV27 with TRBJ2-7, with D maybe TRBD1 (5 bases). Germline CDR1 and CDR2: MNHEY and SMNVEV (reference sequence). The germline V and J ends were trimmed by 4 bases and 3 bases, with 16 bases remaining between them. This CDR3 contains 15 residues. CDR3 nucleotide sequence: TGTGCCAGCAGTTCCACAACGCGGACAATCTACGAGCAGTACTTC. Translating it yields CASSSTTRTIYEQYF.

The V call is TRBV5-6, the J call TRBJ1-1, with unresolved D. This CDR3 has 17 residues. CDR1 and CDR2 (germline): SGHDT, YYEEEE. The V gene lost 4 bases and the J gene lost 1 base, with 20 bases spanning the gap. CDR3 nucleotides: TGTGCCAGCAGCCTCCGGACCGCAAACTTACGGAACACTGAAGCTTTCTTT. Protein: CASSLRTANLRNTEAFF.

This chain joins TRBV6-2 or TRBV6-3 and TRBJ1-6, with unresolved D. This CDR3 is built from 13 residues. V lost 3 bases, J lost 3 bases, and 3 bases lay in between. The germline gives CDR1 MNHEY, CDR2 SVGEGT. CDR3 sequence reads: CASSYYYNSPLHF. The CDR3 nucleotides read TGTGCCAGCAGTTATTACTATAATTCACCCCTCCACTTT.

The genes are TRBV5-1 and TRBJ2-5; D unclear. CDR1 and CDR2 from the germline V gene are SGHRS and YFSETQ. The V and J ends lost 0 bases and 8 bases respectively, with 8 bases between them. The CDR3 has 12 residues. The CDR3 protein is CASSLGSDTQYF. The CDR3 DNA reads as TGCGCCAGCAGCTTGGGGTCGGATACCCAGTACTTC. The complete variable domain, with remaining parts taken from reference TRBV5-1 and TRBJ2-5, reads KAGVTQTPRYLIKTRGQQVTLSCSPISGHRSVSWYQQTPGQGLQFLFEYFSETQRNKGNFPGRFSGRQFSNSRSEMNVSTLELGDSALYLCASSLGSDTQYFGPGTRLLVL.

The chain has TRBV10-3 and TRBJ1-2, with 7 bases identical to TRBD1. The ends lost 6 bases at V and 2 bases at J; junction bases unmatched: 3. Looked up from germline, CDR1 is ENHRY and CDR2 is SYGVKD. CDR3 length equals 13 residues. CDR3 sequence reads: CAIRGGQNYGYTF. The CDR3 DNA reads TGTGCCATCAGGGGGGGACAGAACTATGGCTACACCTTC.

The chain employs TRBV7-2 and TRBJ1-2; D ambiguous. V lost 4 bases and J lost 8, with 14 bases in between. The CDR3 has 13 amino acids. CDR1 is SGHTA, CDR2 FQGNSA, per germline. CDR3 nucleotide sequence: TGTGCCAGCAGCTCGACAAACATGGAGGGCTACACCTTC. Its protein product is CASSSTNMEGYTF.

This rearrangement joins TRBV15 to TRBJ1-5; no definite D call. CDR1 and CDR2 (germline): LNHNV, YYDKDF (reference sequence). V lost 0 bases, J lost 4 bases, and 13 bases lay in between. The CDR3 consists of 16 residues. The CDR3 DNA is TGTGCCACCAGCAGAGATAGTAGTTCGGGGAATCAGCCCCAGCATTTT. Its protein product is CATSRDSSSGNQPQHF.

The chain combines TRBV5-5 with TRBJ1-6; D gene unclear. The V gene lost 7 bases and the J gene lost 10 bases, with 21 bases spanning the gap. The germline V gene has CDR1 SGHKS and CDR2 YYEKEE (reference sequence). There are 15 residues in the CDR3. CDR3 residues: CASWDYFAADSPLHF. The CDR3 bases are TGTGCCAGCTGGGATTATTTCGCTGCGGACTCACCCCTCCACTTT.

The chain couples TRBV5-1 to TRBJ1-1; tentative D call: TRBD1 (5 bases). This CDR3 has 18 amino acids. The ends were cut back, 3 bases at V and 2 bases at J, with 23 bases in the middle. Germline V gene lookup returns CDR1 SGHRS and CDR2 YFSETQ. The CDR3 reads CASSSGLRGHSPNTEAFF. The CDR3 DNA sequence: TGCGCCAGCAGCTCCGGGTTGAGGGGTCACTCCCCTAACACTGAAGCTTTCTTT.

This clone was counted a single time. The chain is built from TRBV9 and TRBJ1-6; a weak D match, TRBD1 (6 bases). V shed 1 base and J shed 6 bases, with 11 bases lying between them. The CDR3 runs 15 residues. From germline, CDR1 is SGDLS and CDR2 YYNGEE. CDR3 amino acids: CASSVPTGPNSPLHF. The CDR3 DNA follows: TGTGCCAGCAGCGTACCCACAGGGCCTAATTCACCCCTCCACTTT.

This chain uses TRBV7-2 with TRBJ1-2; unclear D gene. Trimming took 1 base from V and 0 from J, leaving 12 bases between them. The CDR3 has 16 amino acids. CDR1 and CDR2 (germline): SGHTA, FQGNSA. CDR3 sequence (DNA): TGTGCCAGCAGCTTAGGGCCAACCATTTCTAACTATGGCTACACCTTC. Its protein is CASSLGPTISNYGYTF.

The chain combines TRBV6-5 with TRBJ1-1; D ambiguous. The length of the CDR3 is 13 residues. The germline V gene has CDR1 MNHEY and CDR2 SVGAGI. V gave up 7 bases and J gave up 10 bases, with 19 bases separating them. CDR3 sequence (DNA): TGTGCCAGCACGCGTGGCGTGGTACTTGGAGCTTTCTTT. It is translated as CASTRGVVLGAFF.

The chain employs TRBV6-5 and TRBJ2-7; D gene uncertain. Looked up from germline, CDR1 is MNHEY and CDR2 is SVGAGI. V lost 7 bases, J lost 0 bases, and 10 bases lay in between. This CDR3 has 13 residues. CDR3 sequence: CASIKAGSYEQYF. CDR3 bases: TGTGCCAGCATAAAGGCCGGCTCCTACGAGCAGTACTTC.

The chain employs TRBV9 and TRBJ1-1; D call uncertain. V shed 0 bases and J shed 7 bases, with 19 bases lying between them. Per the germline V gene, CDR1 is SGDLS and CDR2 is YYNGEE. The CDR3 loop spans 16 amino acids. This chain's CDR3 is CASSVAPTYPSLEAFF. The CDR3 coding sequence is TGTGCCAGCAGCGTAGCCCCAACTTATCCGTCGCTTGAAGCTTTCTTT.

The CDR3 loop reads CASSEAGGLQTQYF. For the CDR3, the DNA is TGTGCCAGCAGTGAAGCAGGAGGGTTGCAGACCCAGTACTTC. The chain couples TRBV6-1 to TRBJ2-5; perhaps TRBD2 as D (6 bases). There are 14 residues in the CDR3. Germline loops: CDR1 MNHNS, CDR2 SASEGT. V was clipped by 0 bases and J by 6 bases, with 11 bases between them.

The V call is TRBV19, the J call TRBJ1-5; 7 nucleotides line up with TRBD1. V was clipped by 7 bases and J by 7 bases; unmatched bases: 10. The CDR3 is 14 residues long. Germline-derived CDR1 and CDR2 are LNHDA and SQIVND (reference sequence). CDR3 loop: CASTGGTVGQPQHF. CDR3 coding DNA: TGTGCCAGTACCGGTGGGACAGTTGGGCAGCCCCAGCATTTT.

The chain carries TRBV3-1 (or the pseudogene TRBV3-2) and TRBJ2-2; D perhaps matches TRBD2 (6 bases). Germline lookup yields CDR1 LGHDT and CDR2 YNNKEL (reference sequence). Trimming pared 1 base from V and 2 bases from J, leaving 17 bases between. The CDR3 covers 18 residues. The CDR3: CASSQVAMGGANTGELFF. The CDR3 DNA reads as TGTGCCAGCAGCCAAGTTGCGATGGGGGGAGCTAACACCGGGGAGCTGTTTTTT.

This sequence joins TRBV19 and TRBJ2-3, with 7 bases lining up with TRBD2. Trimming took 10 bases from V and 5 from J; bases not matched to a gene: 12. CDR1 and CDR2 (germline): LNHDA, SQIVND (reference sequence). This CDR3 is built from 14 residues. The CDR3 DNA reads as TGTGCCACTACTAGGTGGGGGGGAATAGATACGCAGTATTTT. Its translation is CATTRWGGIDTQYF.

The chain uses TRBV6-5 and TRBJ2-7; D may be TRBD2 (6 bases). This CDR3 region has 12 residues. The V gene lost 6 bases and the J gene lost 11 bases, with 17 bases spanning the gap. Germline CDR1 and CDR2: MNHEY and SVGAGI. The CDR3, as DNA: TGTGCCAGCAGCCATCCGGCGGGGTTAGAGTACTTC. Its translation is CASSHPAGLEYF.

This clone was seen once. The rearrangement joins TRBV3-1 (or the pseudogene TRBV3-2) to TRBJ1-1, with D maybe TRBD1 (6 bases). V lost 3 bases and J lost 1, with 18 bases in between. CDR3 size: 17 residues. Germline CDR1 and CDR2: LGHDT and YNNKEL (reference sequence). The CDR3 protein is CASSQPLSGGRNTEAFF. The CDR3, as DNA: TGTGCCAGCAGCCAGCCCCTTAGTGGGGGGCGGAACACTGAAGCTTTCTTT.

The CDR3 protein is CASSLGSGDLYEQYF. In DNA, the CDR3 is TGCGCCAGCAGCTTGGGCTCTGGGGACCTATACGAGCAGTACTTC. This chain uses TRBV5-1 with TRBJ2-7; D possibly uses TRBD1 or TRBD2 (5 bases each). In germline, CDR1 is SGHRS, CDR2 YFSETQ. The CDR3 contains 15 residues. V was clipped by 0 bases and J by 4 bases, with 14 bases between them.

The chain has TRBV11-2 and TRBJ2-3; D is unresolved. The CDR3 is 11 residues long. Per the germline V gene, CDR1 is SGHAT and CDR2 is FQNNGV. V dropped 1 base and J dropped 6 bases, with 2 bases sitting between them. The DNA for the CDR3 is TGTGCCAGCAGCTTAGGCGATACGCAGTATTTT. Protein sequence: CASSLGDTQYF.

The chain uses TRBV4-3 and TRBJ1-5; possibly TRBD1 for D (5 bases). This CDR3 region has 16 residues. Germline assignment: CDR1 LGHNA and CDR2 YSLEER. V was clipped by 5 bases and J by 2 bases, with 16 bases between them. CDR3 nucleotide sequence: TGCGCCAGCAGCGAACAGGTTTACGGGGGCAATCAGCCCCAGCATTTT. Translating it yields CASSEQVYGGNQPQHF.

V gene TRBV11-2 combines with J gene TRBJ2-7, with a possible D match to TRBD1 (6 bases). Per germline, CDR1 SGHAT and CDR2 FQNNGV. This CDR3 contains 15 residues. Trimming shortened V by 3 bases and J by 0 bases, and 12 bases separated the two germline ends. The CDR3 nucleotides read TGTGCCAGCAGCTTCGACAGGTTGAGCTCCTACGAGCAGTACTTC. The encoded protein is CASSFDRLSSYEQYF.

The rearrangement links TRBV9 to TRBJ1-2; 7 nucleotides line up with TRBD1. The germline V gene encodes CDR1 SGDLS and CDR2 YYNGEE. This CDR3 is 15 amino acids long. Trimming took 3 bases from V and 2 from J; bases not matched to a gene: 7. The CDR3 spells CASSEGQPKNYGYTF. CDR3 in DNA: TGTGCCAGCAGCGAGGGACAGCCAAAGAACTATGGCTACACCTTC.

This sequence joins TRBV2 and TRBJ1-1, with TRBD1 as a possible D gene (5 bases). The V gene lost 8 bases and the J gene lost 7 bases, with 14 bases spanning the gap. The CDR3 has 12 amino acids. The germline V gene has CDR1 SNHLY and CDR2 FYNNEI. CDR3 sequence: CASGQDKLEAFF. DNA of the CDR3: TGTGCCAGCGGGCAGGACAAACTTGAAGCTTTCTTT.

J is TRBJ2-1 and V is TRBV5-1; D not certain. V shed 0 bases and J shed 7 bases, with 8 bases lying between them. The CDR3 extends over 13 amino acids. CDR1 SGHRS and CDR2 YFSETQ come from the germline V gene. The CDR3 loop is CASSLVIGNEQFF. The CDR3, as DNA: TGCGCCAGCAGCTTGGTAATAGGAAATGAGCAGTTCTTC.